The 9 T cell receptor beta chains below were found in one sample sequenced in a study of blood T cell repertoires in COVID-19. The repertoire was sequenced with immunoSEQ multiplex PCR; TCRdb's copy has only in-frame clones and lacks some. The sample contains about 210,000 clones, around four fifths of which appear only once. The sequenced sample consisted of peripheral blood. Source of these receptors: a woman between 50 and 59 years old with active or convalescent COVID-19.

V usage is TRBV5-4 and J usage is TRBJ1-1; D unresolved. This CDR3 spans 13 amino acids. V lost 0 bases and J 4 bases, leaving 7 bases between the germline ends. Germline CDR1 reads SGHNT; CDR2 reads YYREEE (reference sequence). Here the CDR3 DNA reads TGTGCCAGCAGCTTGGGACCGGGCACTGAAGCTTTCTTT. Its translation is CASSLGPGTEAFF.

This clone occurred once. Other DNA sequences in this sample translate to the same CDR3. V and J are TRBV2 and TRBJ1-3; maybe TRBD1 (5 bases). Germline CDR1 and CDR2: SNHLY and FYNNEI. This CDR3 spans 13 amino acids. Trimming stripped 4 bases from V and 3 bases from J, with 7 bases between. The CDR3 bases are TGTGCCAGCAGTGTCGACAGTGGAAACACCATATATTTT. This translates into CASSVDSGNTIYF.

This chain joins TRBV23-1 and TRBJ2-2; no clear D. TRBV23-1 falls under the ORF class, with uncertain function. Trimming took off 5 bases at V and 0 bases at J, with 7 bases between the two ends. The CDR3 is 14 amino acids. The CDR3: CASSEQANTGELFF. CDR3 DNA sequence: TGCGCCAGCAGTGAGCAAGCGAACACCGGGGAGCTGTTTTTT.

The chain carries TRBV28 and TRBJ2-1; the D gene is possibly TRBD2 (6 bases). V dropped 5 bases and J dropped 6 bases, with 14 bases sitting between them. This CDR3 spans 14 amino acids. Germline V lookup: CDR1 MDHEN, CDR2 SYDVKM. CDR3 residues: CASSTRGALNEQFF. CDR3 coding DNA: TGTGCCAGCAGTACCCGCGGGGCCCTCAATGAGCAGTTCTTC.

The J gene is TRBJ1-1, the V gene TRBV5-5; D possibly corresponds to TRBD1 (6 bases). Trimming took 5 bases from V and 5 from J, leaving 19 bases between them. In germline, CDR1 is SGHKS, CDR2 YYEKEE (reference sequence). The CDR3 runs to 15 residues. The chain's CDR3 is CASRRGRGTATEAFF. DNA for the CDR3: TGTGCCAGCAGACGAGGCAGGGGTACGGCGACTGAAGCTTTCTTT.

This clone was seen a few times. This chain links TRBV15 with TRBJ1-4, with 12 positions matching TRBD1. The length of the CDR3 is 15 residues. The V gene's germline CDR1 is LNHNV and CDR2 YYDKDF (reference sequence). Trimming took 4 bases from V and 7 from J; bases not matched to a gene: 4. CDR3 sequence (DNA): TGTGCCACCAGCAAGGGGACAGGGGGCGGTGAAAAACTGTTTTTT. Its translation: CATSKGTGGGEKLFF.

The J gene is TRBJ1-4, the V gene TRBV4-1, with no clear D. The V end was cut by 3 bases, the J end by 0 bases, with 14 bases between. The CDR3 totals 17 residues. The V gene's germline CDR1 is MGHRA and CDR2 YSYEKL. The CDR3 is CASSQALTRTTNEKLFF. The CDR3 DNA follows: TGCGCCAGCAGCCAGGCCCTTACAAGAACAACTAATGAAAAACTGTTTTTT.

The rearrangement joins TRBV6-1 to TRBJ2-1; 8 bases map to TRBD2. With V trimmed by 4 bases and J by 9 bases, 14 bases remained unmatched. From germline, CDR1 is MNHNS and CDR2 SASEGT. This CDR3 is built from 16 residues. For the CDR3, the DNA is TGTGCCAGCAGTGCCCGCATGACTAGCGACCGGGGTGAGCAGTTCTTC. This codes for CASSARMTSDRGEQFF.

J is TRBJ1-1 and V is TRBV5-6; no reliable D call. Trimming removed 6 bases at V and 5 bases at J, with 14 bases between. The CDR3 consists of 13 residues. Germline CDR1 is SGHDT and CDR2 is YYEEEE. CDR3 nucleotide sequence: TGTGCCAGCACCCTGCGGGTGGCGACTGAAGCTTTCTTT. Residues: CASTLRVATEAFF. Full variable domain (outside the CDR3, taken from reference TRBV5-6 and TRBJ1-1): DAGVTQSPTHLIKTRGQQVTLRCSPKSGHDTVSWYQQALGQGPQFIFQYYEEEERQRGNFPDRFSGHQFPNYSSELNVNALLLGDSALYLCASTLRVATEAFFGQGTRLTVV.